The source of this TCR beta chain is a study of blood T cells in healthy people across ages. At least 6 million PBMCs were isolated per sample. Ten or more counts support this clonotype. Its antigen remains unidentified. General observations from the study: What prevented conclusive comparison of naive and antigen-experienced cells was that PBMCs were unsorted. It was held that diversity estimates obtained from one million T cells represented underestimates. Observed TCR beta diversity showed a strong correlation with the percentage of naive T cells as measured by flow cytometry.

V was pared by 2 bases and J by 5 bases, with 8 bases of the junction left unmatched. Germline V CDR1 and CDR2: MDHEN, SYDVKM. The CDR3 contains 15 residues. A J-beta primer mix and a sample-barcoded 5' primer were used in a second PCR of roughly 6 to 12 cycles. TCRdb used MiXCR to reprocess the 5' RACE reads, holding one entry per CDR3 protein. The repertoire holds 600,000 or so distinct CDR3 sequences, with roughly 30% as singletons. The chain joins TRBV28 to TRBJ2-5; 7 bases fit TRBD1. Sequenced input: blood. The receptor comes from an elderly woman in good health. The CDR3 sequence: CASSLTRGPGETQYF. The CDR3 DNA reads as TGTGCCAGCAGTTTAACAAGGGGGCCGGGGGAGACCCAGTACTTC. Based on the CDR3 plus reference TRBV28 and TRBJ2-5, the full variable domain is DVKVTQSSRYLVKRTGEKVFLECVQDMDHENMFWYRQDPGLGLRLIYFSYDVKMKEKGDIPEGYSVSREKKERFSLILESASTNQTSMYLCASSLTRGPGETQYFGPGTRLLVL.